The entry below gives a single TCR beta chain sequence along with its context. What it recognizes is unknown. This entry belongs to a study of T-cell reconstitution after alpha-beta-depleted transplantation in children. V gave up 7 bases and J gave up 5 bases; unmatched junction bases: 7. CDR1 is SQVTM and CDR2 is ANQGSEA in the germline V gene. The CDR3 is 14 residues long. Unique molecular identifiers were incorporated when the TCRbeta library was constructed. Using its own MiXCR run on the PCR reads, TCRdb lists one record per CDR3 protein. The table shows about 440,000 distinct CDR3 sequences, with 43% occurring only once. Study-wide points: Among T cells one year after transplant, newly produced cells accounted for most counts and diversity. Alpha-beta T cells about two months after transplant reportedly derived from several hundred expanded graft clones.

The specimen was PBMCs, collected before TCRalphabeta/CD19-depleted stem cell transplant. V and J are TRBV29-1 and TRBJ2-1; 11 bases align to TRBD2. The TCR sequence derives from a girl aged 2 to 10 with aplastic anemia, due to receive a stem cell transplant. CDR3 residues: CSAVAGGPNNEQFF. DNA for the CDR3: TGCAGCGCCGTAGCGGGAGGGCCTAACAATGAGCAGTTCTTC.